This is a list of T cell receptor beta chains from one sample in a study of CD8+ T cells in alopecia areata. Produced via immunoSEQ multiplex PCR; TCRdb's table is partial and in-frame only. The sample lists around 190,000 clones; more than 55% were seen once. Sequenced: CD8+ T cells sorted from blood. The origin of the receptors is a human donor in good health. CDR3s include the opening cysteine and the closing phenylalanine or tryptophan. The D gene is left open where the match is weak. Not every row has a clone size; where given, it reads once, few, many or a size class.

j_call,d_call,v_call,clone_size,cdr3_aa,cdr3_nt
TRBJ2-1,.,TRBV2,.,CASSAVSYNEQFF,TGTGCCAGCAGTGCCGTTTCCTACAATGAGCAGTTCTTC
TRBJ2-1,TRBD1,TRBV4-1,.,CASSPDRVAYNEQFF,TGCGCCAGCAGTCCGGACAGGGTAGCCTACAATGAGCAGTTCTTC
TRBJ2-3,.,TRBV7-2,.,CASSTLRDTQYF,TGTGCCAGCAGCACCCTAAGGGATACGCAGTATTTT
TRBJ1-2,.,TRBV2,.,CASLLGSNYGYTF,TGTGCCAGCTTATTAGGGAGTAACTATGGCTACACCTTC
TRBJ2-4,TRBD2,TRBV13,.,CASSTHSGGDAKNIQYF,TGTGCCAGCAGCACCCATAGCGGGGGGGATGCCAAAAACATTCAGTACTTC
TRBJ2-1,.,TRBV29-1,.,CSVGSGAGNYNEQFF,TGCAGCGTTGGCTCGGGAGCAGGGAACTACAATGAGCAGTTCTTC
TRBJ1-2,.,TRBV4-1,.,CASSQDPGDGYTF,TGCGCCAGCAGCCAAGATCCAGGGGATGGCTACACCTTC
TRBJ2-7,.,TRBV27,.,CASSLSGSREQYF,TGTGCCAGCAGTTTATCGGGGTCTCGGGAGCAGTACTTC
TRBJ2-7,.,TRBV7-2,.,CASSFRSGTEEQYF,TGTGCCAGCAGCTTTAGGTCAGGGACGGAAGAGCAGTACTTC
TRBJ2-3,TRBD2,TRBV7-3,.,CASSPGPLERGSTDTQYF,TGTGCCAGCAGCCCAGGGCCTTTGGAGCGGGGCAGCACAGATACGCAGTATTTT
TRBJ2-2,.,TRBV29-1,few,CSVRTGELFF,TGCAGCGTTAGAACCGGGGAGCTGTTTTTT
TRBJ2-7,.,TRBV19,few,CATLLGHEQYF,TGTGCCACCCTGCTGGGGCACGAGCAGTACTTC
TRBJ2-7,.,TRBV28,few,CASINRGLSRGEQYF,TGTGCCAGCATCAATCGGGGACTCTCACGGGGCGAGCAGTACTTC
TRBJ2-7,.,TRBV27,.,CASSSGGYEQYF,TGTGCCAGCAGTTCTGGTGGCTACGAGCAGTACTTC
TRBJ1-2,TRBD1,TRBV9,.,CASSEGQGDGYGYTF,TGTGCCAGCAGCGAGGGACAGGGAGACGGCTATGGCTACACCTTC
TRBJ2-7,.,TRBV5-1,few,CASSDFGEQYF,TGCGCCAGTTCAGATTTCGGCGAGCAGTACTTC
TRBJ2-7,TRBD2,TRBV7-9,.,CASRRRGDYEQYF,TGTGCCAGCAGACGCCGGGGGGACTACGAGCAGTACTTC
TRBJ2-7,.,TRBV23-1,few,CASSQFNGKIKTYEQYF,TGCGCCAGCAGTCAATTTAACGGGAAAATAAAAACCTACGAGCAGTACTTC
TRBJ2-4,.,TRBV4-1,.,CASSQDVRDLAKNIQYF,TGCGCCAGCAGCCAGGACGTTCGGGATTTAGCCAAAAACATTCAGTACTTC
TRBJ2-1,.,TRBV29-1,.,CSVLGTQSSYNEQFF,TGCAGCGTTCTCGGGACCCAGAGCTCCTACAATGAGCAGTTCTTC
TRBJ1-2,.,TRBV27,.,CASSLSAGVYGYTF,TGTGCCAGCAGTTTATCTGCAGGGGTCTATGGCTACACCTTC
TRBJ1-1,TRBD1,TRBV4-1,once,CASSQRAGQGDTEAFF,TGCGCCAGCAGCCAGCGAGCAGGACAGGGCGACACTGAAGCTTTCTTT
TRBJ2-7,.,TRBV29-1,.,CSVSDPDGAYEQYF,TGCAGCGTTTCTGACCCTGACGGAGCCTACGAGCAGTACTTC
TRBJ1-2,.,TRBV27,few,CASSPLGGVDGYTF,TGTGCCAGCAGTCCCCTGGGGGGAGTCGATGGCTACACCTTC
TRBJ2-3,.,TRBV15,few,CATSLKAGSSTDTQYF,TGTGCCACCAGCCTAAAGGCGGGCTCTAGCACAGATACGCAGTATTTT
TRBJ2-3,.,TRBV27,few,CASREMGTDTQYF,TGTGCCAGCAGAGAAATGGGCACAGATACGCAGTATTTT
TRBJ2-3,TRBD2,TRBV5-1,.,CASSWGLAVSTDTQYF,TGCGCCAGCAGCTGGGGACTAGCTGTTAGCACAGATACGCAGTATTTT
TRBJ2-5,.,TRBV5-1,.,CASSLLTRHQETQYF,TGCGCCAGCAGCTTGTTAACTCGGCACCAAGAGACCCAGTACTTC
TRBJ1-2,TRBD1,TRBV6-5,few,CASTRQGSYGYTF,TGTGCCAGCACCCGACAGGGATCCTATGGCTACACCTTC
TRBJ1-4,TRBD1,TRBV7-9,few,CASSLGDSWNEKLFF,TGTGCCAGCAGCTTAGGGGACAGTTGGAATGAAAAACTGTTTTTT
TRBJ2-1,TRBD2,TRBV29-1,.,CSSVRGGNEQFF,TGCAGCTCAGTTCGGGGGGGCAATGAGCAGTTCTTC
TRBJ2-5,.,TRBV4-1,few,CASSQVLRTTETQYF,TGCGCCAGCAGCCAAGTTCTCAGGACCACAGAGACCCAGTACTTC
TRBJ1-2,.,TRBV29-1,few,CSVEAGVGRGGYTF,TGCAGCGTTGAGGCGGGCGTAGGCCGAGGGGGCTACACCTTC
TRBJ1-1,.,TRBV4-1,.,CASSRYSGNTEAFF,TGCGCCAGCAGCCGTTATTCGGGGAACACTGAAGCTTTCTTT
TRBJ2-1,.,TRBV7-8,.,CASSLFSAPSSYNEQFF,TGTGCCAGCAGCTTATTCTCGGCCCCGAGCTCCTACAATGAGCAGTTCTTC
TRBJ2-2,.,TRBV6-1,.,CASFLSPPGELFF,TGTGCCAGCTTTCTATCACCACCCGGGGAGCTGTTTTTT
TRBJ1-2,.,TRBV18,few,CASSPGSNGYTF,TGTGCCAGCTCACCAGGGTCGAATGGCTACACCTTC
TRBJ2-7,TRBD1,TRBV5-1,.,CASSPTGVYEQYF,TGCGCCAGCAGCCCAACAGGGGTCTACGAGCAGTACTTC
TRBJ2-1,.,TRBV5-1,few,CASSKVRFSDNEQFF,TGCGCCAGCAGCAAGGTCCGTTTTTCGGACAATGAGCAGTTCTTC
TRBJ2-1,TRBD2,TRBV7-9,.,CASSLALGLDYNEQFF,TGTGCCAGCAGCTTAGCTCTCGGACTAGATTACAATGAGCAGTTCTTC
TRBJ2-5,.,TRBV4-1,.,CASSRGSRETQYF,TGCGCCAGCAGCCGGGGTTCGAGAGAGACCCAGTACTTC
TRBJ1-2,TRBD1,TRBV6-1,.,CASSSRGLEGYTF,TGTGCCAGCAGTTCCAGGGGGCTGGAGGGCTACACCTTC
TRBJ1-5,.,TRBV4-1,.,CASSHLLTDSNQPQHF,TGCGCCAGCAGTCACCTTTTAACAGATAGCAATCAGCCCCAGCATTTT
TRBJ1-1,.,TRBV29-1,.,CSVRTITEAFF,TGCAGCGTCAGGACGATCACTGAAGCTTTCTTT
TRBJ1-1,.,TRBV29-1,.,CSVAGLNTEAFF,TGCAGCGTTGCCGGTTTGAACACTGAAGCTTTCTTT
TRBJ2-7,.,TRBV29-1,.,CSVDIVSVGEQYF,TGCAGCGTTGATATCGTCAGCGTGGGAGAGCAGTACTTC
TRBJ2-5,.,TRBV13,.,CASSSSVQETQYF,TGTGCCAGCAGCTCGAGTGTCCAAGAGACCCAGTACTTC
TRBJ2-7,.,TRBV13,.,CASSMGTAVDVFQYF,TGTGCCAGCAGCATGGGGACCGCAGTTGACGTCTTCCAGTACTTC
TRBJ1-2,TRBD1,TRBV19,.,CASSIGAGGYYGYTF,TGTGCCAGTAGTATCGGGGCAGGGGGCTACTATGGCTACACCTTC